Given below is one T cell receptor (beta chain) in context. There are a few counts of this clonotype. The antigen it binds to is not known. No quality values exist for individual bases; no much larger clone is one base distant. There are 12 amino acids in the CDR3, from cysteine to phenylalanine inclusive. Of all the DNA, just the CDR3 is kept, 36 bases in frame from base 1. Relative to germline, V is 3 bases shorter and J is 8 bases shorter, with 8 bases between their ends. This record belongs to a study of early T cells in non-severe SARS-CoV-2 infection (dated by TCRdb to the early 2020s). For the wider study: TCR sequencing used bulk RNA from unsorted whole blood, so alpha and beta chains could not be paired.

Receptor amplification or capture employed 5' RACE. Sequenced using a NextSeq 500. In the TCR library protocol, unique molecular identifiers were attached to individual cDNA molecules to correct for PCR bias and sequencing error. Both TCR alpha and beta chains were sequenced, and tight co-correlation was observed between alpha and beta sequence abundances in each sample. As for the authors' bioinformatics: Decombinator V4 was used to perform V gene, J gene and CDR3 annotation of TCR sequences. Expanded TCRs were defined as changing significantly between any two time points under a Poisson model with p below 0.0001. TCR abundances were normalised to the total number of TCRs sequenced per sample and expressed as counts per million. MAIT TCRs were defined by TRAV1-2 paired with TRAJ12, TRAJ20 or TRAJ33, and iNKT TCRs by TRAV10 paired with TRAJ18. VDJdb, accessed 1 November 2021, was searched for CMV, EBV and SARS-CoV-2 annotated TCRs, excluding TCRs annotated for multiple antigens. The raw public reads went through TCRdb reprocessing: fastp at Q25, MiXCR clone calling, in-frame beta chains kept. Entries are consolidated by CDR3 protein sequence, retaining the most common genes and DNA. TCRdb assigned the V and J calls; the authors' analysis was not used. For this sample the table gives 95,000 to 110,000 distinct CDR3 sequences, of which roughly 10% were detected only once. The ten largest clones represent roughly 8% of the sample.

Set within a cohort of healthcare workers in London, UK, this nested case-control study involved weekly PCR testing of nasopharyngeal swabs along with blood sampling. Healthcare workers were recruited between 23 and 31 March 2020, during the week of the UK lockdown, and were followed weekly for up to roughly 15 weeks. The paper as a whole reports these results and caveats: VDJdb matching was skewed toward anti-spike CD8 responses and likely underestimated virus-specific expansions by missing private and CD4 specificities.

This sequence was found in an adult who was a healthcare worker with PCR-confirmed SARS-CoV-2 infection or an uninfected control (not recorded which). This sequence uses TRBV12-3 or TRBV12-4 and TRBJ1-5; the D gene is not confidently resolved. The sequenced sample was whole blood. The CDR3: CASSLNTEPQHF. The nucleotide sequence reads as follows: TGTGCCAGCAGTTTGAACACCGAGCCCCAGCATTTT.